Each of the 18 T cell receptor beta chains below was sequenced from the same sample in a study of CD4 T cells in lung cancer. Clones were sequenced by immunoSEQ multiplex PCR, and TCRdb holds only the in-frame ones, with some missing. The sample records about 4,800 clones, about 67% being singletons. Sequencing was done on a sample of lung tumor tissue. The source is a man aged 60 to 75 with non-small cell lung cancer.

This chain joins TRBV5-1 and TRBJ2-6; D not resolved. This CDR3 region has 17 residues. In germline, CDR1 is SGHRS, CDR2 YFSETQ. The V gene lost 1 base and the J gene lost 1 base, with 12 bases spanning the gap. Here the CDR3 reads CASSLWAVSSGANVLTF. The CDR3 DNA is TGCGCCAGCAGCTTGTGGGCAGTAAGTTCTGGGGCCAACGTCCTGACTTTC.

This clone showed up just once. V usage is TRBV14 and J usage is TRBJ2-4, with 11 bases aligning to TRBD1. V dropped 2 bases and J dropped 3; count of bases not matched to a gene: 9. The CDR3 spans 18 residues. CDR1 is SGHDN and CDR2 is FVKESK in the germline V gene. This chain's CDR3 is CASSQSWDRGRGKNIQYF. DNA of the CDR3: TGTGCCAGCAGCCAATCTTGGGACAGGGGGAGAGGCAAAAACATTCAGTACTTC. The whole variable domain, filled in from reference TRBV14 and TRBJ2-4, reads EAGVTQFPSHSVIEKGQTVTLRCDPISGHDNLYWYRRVMGKEIKFLLHFVKESKQDESGMPNNRFLAERTGGTYSTLKVQPAELEDSGVYFCASSQSWDRGRGKNIQYFGAGTRLSVL.

The chain uses TRBV13 and TRBJ1-3; TRBD1 might be the D (5 bases). The CDR3 sequence is 16 residues long. Per germline, CDR1 PRHDT and CDR2 FYEKMQ (reference sequence). Trimming stripped 5 bases from V and 0 bases from J, with 14 bases between. The chain's CDR3 is CASSQSGLSSGNTIYF. The CDR3 nucleotides read TGTGCCAGCAGCCAATCGGGACTGAGCTCTGGAAACACCATATATTTT.

This clone is labeled medium-sized. The chain joins TRBV6-5 to TRBJ1-5; 8 bases match TRBD1. With 5 bases clipped from V and 6 bases from J, the junction kept 6 bases outside the gene matches. Germline CDR1 MNHEY, CDR2 SVGAGI. The CDR3 length is 14 residues. The CDR3 protein is CASSPGGWSQPQHF. The CDR3 DNA follows: TGTGCCAGCAGTCCAGGGGGCTGGAGTCAGCCCCAGCATTTT.

The rearrangement links TRBV19 to TRBJ2-2, with unresolved D. Germline-derived CDR1 and CDR2 are LNHDA and SQIVND (reference sequence). CDR3 size: 13 residues. Trimming pared 10 bases from V and 0 bases from J, leaving 9 bases between. The CDR3 DNA follows: TGTGCCACCACAGACGCGAACACCGGGGAGCTGTTTTTT. The encoded protein is CATTDANTGELFF.

V usage is TRBV7-9 and J usage is TRBJ1-1; 10 nucleotides match TRBD1. V dropped 6 bases and J dropped 7; count of bases not matched to a gene: 8. Germline loops: CDR1 SEHNR, CDR2 FQNEAQ (reference sequence). CDR3 length equals 14 residues. CDR3 sequence: CASSRTGGSNEAFF. CDR3 coding DNA: TGTGCCAGCAGTAGGACAGGGGGTTCCAATGAAGCTTTCTTT.

The chain is built from TRBV2 and TRBJ2-7, with 8 bases identical to TRBD1. CDR3 length: 12 residues. Germline values: CDR1 SNHLY, CDR2 FYNNEI. CDR3 in amino acids: CATKGRGTGQYF. CDR3 nucleotide sequence: TGTGCTACGAAAGGACGGGGGACAGGGCAGTACTTC.

The chain links TRBV10-3 to TRBJ2-7; D is possibly TRBD2 (5 bases). V was shortened by 3 bases and J by 5 bases, with 20 bases between the two germline ends. Germline loops: CDR1 ENHRY, CDR2 SYGVKD. The CDR3 has 16 residues. CDR3 bases: TGTGCCATCAGTGATAGGAGCGGCACCTGGTGGAACGAGCAGTACGTC. Translating it yields CAISDRSGTWWNEQYV.

This sequence joins TRBV5-1 and TRBJ2-7, with 7 nucleotides matching TRBD1. From germline, CDR1 is SGHRS and CDR2 YFSETQ. This CDR3 comprises 13 residues. Losses at the gene ends were 4 bases for V and 4 bases for J; bases not matched to a gene: 5. CDR3 residues: CASSRDRGYEQYF. The CDR3 nucleotides are TGCGCCAGCAGCCGGGACAGAGGTTACGAGCAGTACTTC.

CDR3 sequence: CASRYRAGTEAFF. The CDR3 DNA reads as TGCGCCAGCAGATACAGGGCTGGCACTGAAGCTTTCTTT. The rearrangement uses TRBV10-2 and TRBJ1-1; TRBD1 is a possible D gene (6 bases). CDR1 and CDR2 (germline): WSHSY, SAAADI. CDR3 size: 13 residues. V lost 6 bases and J 4 bases, leaving 12 bases between the germline ends.

Here the CDR3 reads CAWTGRVRANTEAFF. CDR3 in DNA: TGTGCCTGGACCGGGAGGGTAAGGGCGAATACTGAAGCTTTCTTT. The V gene is TRBV30, the J gene TRBJ1-1, with D uncertain. CDR1 and CDR2 (germline): GTSNPN, SVGIG (reference sequence). This CDR3 is 15 amino acids long. V was clipped by 4 bases and J by 5 bases, with 20 bases between them. Looking up the rest from reference TRBV30 and TRBJ1-1 gives the full variable domain: SQTIHQWPATLVQPVGSPLSLECTVEGTSNPNLYWYRQAAGRGLQLLFYSVGIGQISSEVPQNLSASRPQDRQFILSSKKLLLSDSGFYLCAWTGRVRANTEAFFGQGTRLTVV.

The chain couples TRBV19 to TRBJ1-5, with TRBD1 matching 9 bases. Germline V gives CDR1 LNHDA, CDR2 SQIVND (reference sequence). V was pared by 2 bases and J by 3 bases, with 11 bases of the junction left unmatched. The CDR3 spans 18 residues. CDR3 DNA: TGTGCCAGTAGTATACTCGCCGGGACAGGGAAACCCAATCAGCCCCAGCATTTT. Residues: CASSILAGTGKPNQPQHF.

The chain links TRBV7-9 to TRBJ2-3; unclear D gene. Between the trimmed V and J ends, which lost 3 bases and 0 bases, there was a span of 13 bases. Looked up from germline, CDR1 is SEHNR and CDR2 is FQNEAQ (reference sequence). The CDR3 totals 16 residues. This CDR3 is CASSFLRRSSTDTQYF. Here the CDR3 DNA reads TGTGCCAGCAGCTTCTTAAGGCGGAGTAGCACAGATACGCAGTATTTT. The whole variable domain, filled in from reference TRBV7-9 and TRBJ2-3, reads DTGVSQNPRHKITKRGQNVTFRCDPISEHNRLYWYRQTLGQGPEFLTYFQNEAQLEKSRLLSDRFSAERPKGSFSTLEIQRTEQGDSAMYLCASSFLRRSSTDTQYFGPGTRLTVL.

J is TRBJ1-5 and V is TRBV28, with a possible D match to TRBD1 (6 bases). The V and J ends lost 8 bases and 4 bases respectively, with 21 bases between them. The V gene's germline CDR1 is MDHEN and CDR2 SYDVKM. This CDR3 has 16 amino acids. This chain's CDR3 is CASSYGGGGGNQPQHF. The CDR3 nucleotides read TGTGCCAGCTCATACGGGGGAGGGGGGGGGAATCAGCCCCAGCATTTT. Full variable domain (rest looked up from reference TRBV28 and TRBJ1-5): DVKVTQSSRYLVKRTGEKVFLECVQDMDHENMFWYRQDPGLGLRLIYFSYDVKMKEKGDIPEGYSVSREKKERFSLILESASTNQTSMYLCASSYGGGGGNQPQHFGDGTRLSIL.

The CDR3 coding sequence is TGCGCCAGCAGCCGGGACACCCGGTCCAATGAGCAGTTCTTC. Residues: CASSRDTRSNEQFF. This chain joins TRBV5-1 and TRBJ2-1; D perhaps matches TRBD1 (6 bases). The CDR3 extends over 14 amino acids. V was pared by 4 bases and J by 6 bases, with 14 bases between. Germline CDR1 reads SGHRS; CDR2 reads YFSETQ.

The genes are TRBV30 and TRBJ2-5; D gene ambiguous. The last part of the DNA fits TRBJ2-7 better; the J call may be wrong. CDR3 length: 11 residues. CDR1 GTSNPN and CDR2 SVGIG come from the germline V gene (reference sequence). In DNA, the CDR3 is TGTGCCTGGAGTGAACTCTACGAGCAGTACTTC. Amino acids: CAWSELYEQYF.

The J gene is TRBJ1-2, the V gene TRBV6-1, with 7 nucleotides matching TRBD1. Germline V gene sequence: CDR1 MNHNS, CDR2 SASEGT. V was clipped by 6 bases and J by 4 bases; unmatched bases: 11. This CDR3 has 15 residues. CDR3 nucleotide sequence: TGTGCCAGCAGCTTAGTTCAGGACAGGCCCTATGGCTACACCTTC. It codes for CASSLVQDRPYGYTF.

Written as DNA, the CDR3 is TGTGCCAGCTCACGCAGGGATTGGAATGAGCAGTTCTTC. Translation gives CASSRRDWNEQFF. The V and J genes are TRBV18 and TRBJ2-1; D may be TRBD1 (5 bases). The CDR3 runs 13 residues. Looked up from germline, CDR1 is KGHSH and CDR2 is LQKENI. Trimming left V 4 bases short and J 7 bases short, with 11 bases between.